These T cell receptor beta chains were read from a single sample in a study of blood T cell repertoires in COVID-19. Using immunoSEQ multiplex PCR, the repertoire was profiled, and TCRdb retains in-frame clones only, with some absent. The sample has approximately 15,000 clones; over 80% are singletons. Sample: peripheral blood. Every receptor here comes from a human donor in a cohort sampled during active COVID-19. Both conserved end residues are part of each CDR3. A D gene is named only where the DNA matches it firmly. Rows may omit the clone size; those that give it use once, few, many or a size class.

TRBJ2-3 TRBV6-5 TRBD2 . TGTGCCAGTTGGGGACTAGCGGACCTGGATACGCAGTATTTT CASWGLADLDTQYF
TRBJ2-5 TRBV10-1 . once TGCGCCAGCAGTGATAGGGGCAGTCAAGAGACCCAGTACTTC CASSDRGSQETQYF
TRBJ2-1 TRBV6-5 TRBD2 . TGTGCCAGCAGTCCCGGGACTAGCGCCTTCAATGAGCAGTTCTTC CASSPGTSAFNEQFF
TRBJ1-2 TRBV6-5 TRBD1 . TGTGCCAGCAGTTACTCGGGGGGACAGCTAAACTATGGCTACACCTTC CASSYSGGQLNYGYTF
TRBJ2-3 TRBV28 TRBD2 . TGTGCCAGCAGTACCTCTAGCGGGAGAGTCACAGATACGCAGTATTTT CASSTSSGRVTDTQYF
TRBJ1-5 TRBV7-9 . . TGTGCCGTAGGAGGTCGTCAGCCCCAGCATTTT CAVGGRQPQHF
TRBJ1-1 TRBV28 . . TGTGCCAGCAGTTTCGCGGGAGATCGAGCTTTCTTT CASSFAGDRAFF
TRBJ2-7 TRBV6-2/TRBV6-3 TRBD1 . TGTGCCAGCAGCCTCGGGACAGGGGGCTACGAGCAGTACTTC CASSLGTGGYEQYF
TRBJ2-7 TRBV28 TRBD1 . TGTGCCAGCAGTCCACGGACAGGGGGCGCCTACGAGCAGTACTTC CASSPRTGGAYEQYF
TRBJ2-7 TRBV29-1 . once TGCAGCGTTATAGAGGACAGAGACTACGAGCAGTACTTC CSVIEDRDYEQYF
TRBJ2-1 TRBV7-2 TRBD2 . TGTGCCAGCAGCCTCTCTAGCGGGAGGTTATATGAGCAGTTCTTC CASSLSSGRLYEQFF
TRBJ2-5 TRBV4-1 TRBD1 . TGCGCCAGCAGCCAAGAAGGGACAGGGCTGCAGACCCAGTACTTC CASSQEGTGLQTQYF
TRBJ2-7 TRBV7-2 . few TGTGCCAGCAGCCTCCTCCCCGAGACTTACGAGCAGTACTTC CASSLLPETYEQYF
TRBJ2-7 TRBV9 . . TGTGCCAGCAGCGCTACAGGGATGGCCTACGAGCAGTACTTC CASSATGMAYEQYF
TRBJ2-1 TRBV4-1 . . TGCGCCAGCAGCCAAGAAGGGGCCCGATACAATGAGCAGTTCTTC CASSQEGARYNEQFF
TRBJ1-6 TRBV7-2 . . TGTGCCAGCAGCTTAAAGTCCGAGACACCCCTCCACTTT CASSLKSETPLHF
TRBJ1-2 TRBV7-2 . . TGTGCCAGCAGCTCAGACGGGGGAGGTGGCTACACCTTC CASSSDGGGGYTF
TRBJ1-1 TRBV28 TRBD1 . TGTGCCAGCAGTCAGGGACAGCCGATACAAGCTTTCTTT CASSQGQPIQAFF
TRBJ1-3 TRBV18 . few TGTGCCAGCTCCCCGGTAGGGGACTACCTCTCTGGAAACACCATATATTTT CASSPVGDYLSGNTIYF
TRBJ1-4 TRBV7-2 . few TGTGCCAGCAGCTTAGTGCCAGGGAGGAATGAAAAACTGTTTTTT CASSLVPGRNEKLFF
TRBJ2-2 TRBV9 TRBD2 . TGTGCCAGCAGCGTAGGGGGACTAGCGGGAGTTGGGACCGGGGAGCTGTTTTTT CASSVGGLAGVGTGELFF
TRBJ1-3 TRBV19 . . TGTGCCAGTAGTAGCAGGGGCCGCTCTGGAAACACCATATATTTT CASSSRGRSGNTIYF
TRBJ2-1 TRBV11-2 TRBD2 . TGTGCCAGCAGCTTCCCGGGACTAGGAAATGAGCAGTTCTTC CASSFPGLGNEQFF
TRBJ1-1 TRBV9 TRBD1 . TGTGCCAGCAGCCTAGGGGGCGGACAATCAAACACTGAAGCTTTCTTT CASSLGGGQSNTEAFF
TRBJ1-2 TRBV2 TRBD1 . TGTGCCAGCAGGACCACAGGGGCGGACTATGGCTACACCTTC CASRTTGADYGYTF
TRBJ1-2 TRBV29-1 . . TGCAGCGTTACGGGGGGAGTCTATGGCTACACCTTC CSVTGGVYGYTF
TRBJ1-6 TRBV28 . . TGTGCCAGCAGTGTGGGGAGCTCCTATAATTCACCCCTCCACTTT CASSVGSSYNSPLHF
TRBJ2-7 TRBV5-6 TRBD1 . TGTGCCAGCAGCGTCGGACAGGGAGGCTACGAGCAGTACTTC CASSVGQGGYEQYF